These 9 T cell receptor beta chains were all obtained from the same sample, sequenced in a study of CD8+ T cells in alopecia areata. Sequencing used cDNA as its template, made by extracting RNA and reverse transcribing it. Method: immunoSEQ multiplex PCR; TCRdb's copy keeps in-frame clones and lacks some. The top ten clones hold roughly a tenth of a sample with approximately 120,000 clones, around 50% of them seen once. Sequenced sample: NKG2D-low CD8+ T cells sorted from blood. These receptors all come from a human donor with alopecia areata.

This chain joins TRBV6-8 and TRBJ2-7, with no clear D. Germline V gene sequence: CDR1 MNHGY, CDR2 SAAAGT. Deletions cut 6 bases from V and 6 bases from J, with 9 bases between. CDR3 length equals 11 residues. The CDR3 bases are TGTGCCAGCAGCCCGTCGACCGAGCAGTACTTC. Protein product: CASSPSTEQYF.

This clone was counted a few times. The sample carries other DNA sequences with the same CDR3. The gene calls are TRBV29-1 and TRBJ2-5, with D perhaps given as TRBD1 or TRBD2 (5 bases each). With 1 base removed from V and 5 bases from J, the gap between germline ends came to 5 bases. The CDR3 covers 11 residues. The V gene's germline CDR1 is SQVTM and CDR2 ANQGSEA. CDR3 DNA: TGCAGCGTTGAAGGGGGGGAGACCCAGTACTTC. It encodes CSVEGGETQYF.

V and J are TRBV27 and TRBJ2-3, with TRBD2 identical over 7 bases. The CDR3 has 13 amino acids. Germline V CDR1 and CDR2: MNHEY, SMNVEV (reference sequence). V shed 7 bases, J shed 0 bases, and the junction held 1 base outside the gene matches. CDR3 in DNA: TGTGCCAGCATGGGGGGGAGCACAGATACGCAGTATTTT. Translating gives CASMGGSTDTQYF.

The chain links TRBV7-8 to TRBJ2-7, with D perhaps matching TRBD2 (5 bases). Trimming took 3 bases from V and 1 from J, leaving 10 bases between them. CDR1 SGHVS and CDR2 FQNEAQ come from the germline V gene. The CDR3 is 14 amino acids. CDR3 sequence (DNA): TGTGCCAGCAGCTTCTTAGGAGGTTCCTACGAGCAGTACTTC. Translation: CASSFLGGSYEQYF.

This clone was detected only a few times. The chain carries TRBV10-3 and TRBJ2-7; 9 bases map to TRBD1. The trim removed 3 bases at V and 7 bases at J, leaving 7 bases unmatched. The length of the CDR3 is 14 residues. Germline CDR1 and CDR2: ENHRY and SYGVKD. For the CDR3, the DNA is TGTGCCATCAGTGACGGGGACAGGGCTCATGAGCAGTACTTC. It encodes CAISDGDRAHEQYF.

The chain is built from TRBV29-1 and TRBJ2-6; D remains ambiguous. The V end was cut by 7 bases, the J end by 2 bases, with 6 bases between. Germline values: CDR1 SQVTM, CDR2 ANQGSEA. The CDR3 length is 12 residues. The DNA for the CDR3 is TGCAGCGCCGTGACTGGGGCCAACGTCCTGACTTTC. Protein product: CSAVTGANVLTF.

The chain employs TRBV2 and TRBJ2-5, with 8 nucleotides matching TRBD2. V was clipped by 7 bases and J by 4 bases; unmatched bases: 2. The germline V gene has CDR1 SNHLY and CDR2 FYNNEI. The CDR3 contains 12 residues. The CDR3 spells CASIGTRETQYF. The CDR3 nucleotides are TGTGCCAGCATCGGGACTAGAGAGACCCAGTACTTC.

Only a few counts were recorded for this clone. This rearrangement joins TRBV9 to TRBJ2-4, with D uncertain. The CDR3 consists of 18 residues. The germline V gene encodes CDR1 SGDLS and CDR2 YYNGEE. V was pared by 3 bases and J by 3 bases, with 22 bases between. The CDR3 DNA reads as TGTGCCAGCAGCGCCATTAGAATCCGGATACCCTACAAAAACATTCAGTACTTC. This codes for CASSAIRIRIPYKNIQYF.

The V gene is TRBV2, the J gene TRBJ1-2; possibly TRBD1 for D (5 bases). This CDR3 spans 12 amino acids. Germline V gene sequence: CDR1 SNHLY, CDR2 FYNNEI. The germline V and J ends were trimmed by 8 bases and 8 bases, with 15 bases remaining between them. CDR3 coding DNA: TGTGCCAGCTACGGGGGAGCGGGAGGCTACACCTTC. Its protein product is CASYGGAGGYTF. The full variable domain, its missing parts supplied by reference TRBV2 and TRBJ1-2, is EPEVTQTPSHQVTQMGQEVILRCVPISNHLYFYWYRQILGQKVEFLVSFYNNEISEKSEIFDDQFSVERPDGSNFTLKIRSTKLEDSAMYFCASYGGAGGYTFGSGTRLTVV.